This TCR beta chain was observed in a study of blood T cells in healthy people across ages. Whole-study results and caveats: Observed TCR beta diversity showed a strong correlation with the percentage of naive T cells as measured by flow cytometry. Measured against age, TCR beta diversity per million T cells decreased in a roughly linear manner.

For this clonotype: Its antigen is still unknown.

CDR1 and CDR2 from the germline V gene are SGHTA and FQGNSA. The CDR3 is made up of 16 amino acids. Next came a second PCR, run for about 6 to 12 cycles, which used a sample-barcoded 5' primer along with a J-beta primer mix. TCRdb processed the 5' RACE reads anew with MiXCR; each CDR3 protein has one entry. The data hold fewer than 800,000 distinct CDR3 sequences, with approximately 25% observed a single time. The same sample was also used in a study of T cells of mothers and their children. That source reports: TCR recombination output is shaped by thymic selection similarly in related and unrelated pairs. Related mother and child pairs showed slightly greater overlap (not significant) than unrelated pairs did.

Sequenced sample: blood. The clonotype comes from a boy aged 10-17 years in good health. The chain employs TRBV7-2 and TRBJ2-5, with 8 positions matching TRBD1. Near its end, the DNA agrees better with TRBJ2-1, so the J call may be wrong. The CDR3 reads CASSLTPGQGGDEQFF. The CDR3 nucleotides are TGTGCCAGCAGCTTAACCCCAGGACAGGGCGGAGATGAGCAGTTCTTC.